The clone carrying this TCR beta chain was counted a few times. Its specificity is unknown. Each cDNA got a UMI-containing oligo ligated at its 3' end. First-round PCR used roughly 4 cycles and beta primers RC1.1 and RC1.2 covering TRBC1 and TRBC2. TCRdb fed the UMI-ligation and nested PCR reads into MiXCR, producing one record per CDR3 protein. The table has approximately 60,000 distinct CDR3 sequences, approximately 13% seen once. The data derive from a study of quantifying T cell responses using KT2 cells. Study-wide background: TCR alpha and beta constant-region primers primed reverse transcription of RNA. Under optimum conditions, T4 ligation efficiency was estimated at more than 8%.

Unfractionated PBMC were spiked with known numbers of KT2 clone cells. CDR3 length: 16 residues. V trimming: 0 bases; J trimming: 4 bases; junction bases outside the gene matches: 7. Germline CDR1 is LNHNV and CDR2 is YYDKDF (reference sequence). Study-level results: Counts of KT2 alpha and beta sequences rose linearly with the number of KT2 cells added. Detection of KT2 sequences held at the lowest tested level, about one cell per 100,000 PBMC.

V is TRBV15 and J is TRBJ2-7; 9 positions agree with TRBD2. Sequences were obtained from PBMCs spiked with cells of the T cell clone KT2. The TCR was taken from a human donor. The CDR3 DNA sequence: TGTGCCACCAGCAGAGATTTGGCGGGAGGGTTGTACGAGCAGTACTTC. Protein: CATSRDLAGGLYEQYF.